This is a list of T cell receptor beta chains from one sample in a study of T cells after yellow fever vaccination. From the 5' RACE reads, TCRdb called clonotypes with MiXCR, one entry per CDR3 protein. The table includes roughly 500,000 distinct CDR3 sequences, 15% to 20% detected once. The sequencing used PBMCs, collected 15 days after the yellow fever booster vaccination. These receptors came from a man aged 30-40 years who received the YFV17D yellow fever vaccine. Each CDR3 is given with its conserved first and last residue. The order of the fields is clone size, D gene, V gene, J gene, CDR3 DNA, CDR3 protein. A D gene is named only where the DNA matches it firmly. Not all rows give a size; the values are once, few, many and, for expanded clones, a class.

>-|TRBD1|TRBV6-1|TRBJ2-5
TGTGCCAGCAGTGCTTGGGACAGGCCCAAGACCCAGTACTTC
CASSAWDRPKTQYF
>-|-|TRBV6-1|TRBJ2-6
TGTGCCACCCTACTCCGATCTGGGGCCAACGTCCTGACTTTC
CATLLRSGANVLTF
>-|-|TRBV3-1|TRBJ2-3
TGTGCCAGCAGCCAACCGGGGACAGATACGCAGTATTTT
CASSQPGTDTQYF
>few|-|TRBV20-1|TRBJ2-3
TGCAGTGCTAGAGATCAGGCTAGCGTGAGCGTCACAGATACGCAGTATTTT
CSARDQASVSVTDTQYF
>-|-|TRBV6-2/TRBV6-3|TRBJ1-5
TGTGCCAGCAGTTCGCGGCAGGATCAGCCCCAGCATTTT
CASSSRQDQPQHF
>few|TRBD2|TRBV6-1|TRBJ2-5
TGTGCCAGCAGTCCAAGGACTAGCGGGCACGTGGGAATTATAGAGACCCAGTACTTC
CASSPRTSGHVGIIETQYF
>few|-|TRBV29-1|TRBJ2-3
TGCAGCGTTTTTCGGATGAATGTAGGCACAGATACGCAGTATTTT
CSVFRMNVGTDTQYF
>many|-|TRBV7-9|TRBJ1-1
TGTGCCAGCAGCCGGACCCTTGAAGCTTTCTTT
CASSRTLEAFF
>few|TRBD2|TRBV10-3|TRBJ2-3
TGTGCCTGCGCGGGAGGGCCTACAGATACGCAGTATTTT
CACAGGPTDTQYF
>few|TRBD2|TRBV9|TRBJ2-3
TGTGCCAGCAGCGTAGCGACTAGCGGCCACACAGATACGCAGTATTTT
CASSVATSGHTDTQYF
>few|-|TRBV7-2|TRBJ2-1
TGTGCCAGCAGCTTGGGGCGACGGGGCAATGAGCAGTTCTTC
CASSLGRRGNEQFF
>-|-|TRBV7-8|TRBJ2-7
TGTGCCAGCAGCTTAGCGTCCGACGGGAGCTCCTACGAGCAGTACTTC
CASSLASDGSSYEQYF
>few|-|TRBV7-9|TRBJ2-7
TGTGCCAGCAGCGGACGCTGGTACGAGCAGTACTTC
CASSGRWYEQYF
>few|-|TRBV28|TRBJ2-7
TGTGCCAGCATTGCCCAGGGGGAGCAGTACTTC
CASIAQGEQYF
>few|TRBD2|TRBV12-3/TRBV12-4|TRBJ2-3
TGTGCCAGCACAGGACTAGCGGGCGGCAGGGATACGCAGTATTTT
CASTGLAGGRDTQYF
>-|-|TRBV29-1|TRBJ2-3
TGCAGCGTTGCTACGATCGAGAAAGATACGCAGTATTTT
CSVATIEKDTQYF